What follows are 30 T cell receptor beta chains derived from one specimen sequenced in a study of blood T cell repertoires in COVID-19. Data came from immunoSEQ multiplex PCR; TCRdb stores just in-frame clones and leaves some out. The sample yields fewer than 350,000 clones, around 87% seen once. Sequencing was performed on PBMCs or T cells enriched from blood (not recorded which). These receptors originate from a woman aged 18-29 years with acute COVID-19.

The chain carries TRBV2 and TRBJ2-5, with D perhaps matching TRBD1 (6 bases). The V gene lost 4 bases and the J gene lost 2 bases, with 8 bases spanning the gap. From germline, CDR1 is SNHLY and CDR2 FYNNEI. The CDR3 extends over 13 amino acids. The DNA of the CDR3 is TGTGCCAGCAGTGGGACAGAACAAGAGACCCAGTACTTC. Residues: CASSGTEQETQYF.

The V call is TRBV5-5, the J call TRBJ2-7; TRBD2 matches at 13 bases. This CDR3 spans 16 amino acids. CDR1 and CDR2 from the germline V gene are SGHKS and YYEKEE (reference sequence). The trim removed 4 bases at V and 1 base at J, leaving 5 bases unmatched. The chain's CDR3 is CASSLRGLAGSYEQYF. CDR3 nucleotides: TGTGCCAGCAGCCTCCGGGGACTAGCGGGGTCCTACGAGCAGTACTTC. Full variable domain (rest looked up from reference TRBV5-5 and TRBJ2-7): DAGVTQSPTHLIKTRGQQVTLRCSPISGHKSVSWYQQVLGQGPQFIFQYYEKEERGRGNFPDRFSARQFPNYSSELNVNALLLGDSALYLCASSLRGLAGSYEQYFGPGTRLTVT.

The rearrangement uses TRBV18 and TRBJ2-5; the D is unclear. V shed 0 bases and J shed 5 bases, with 13 bases lying between them. CDR3 size: 15 residues. CDR1 is KGHSH and CDR2 is LQKENI in the germline V gene. CDR3 sequence reads: CASSPPVARRETQYF. CDR3 nucleotides: TGTGCCAGCTCACCACCGGTGGCTAGAAGGGAGACCCAGTACTTC.

V gene TRBV19 combines with J gene TRBJ2-5, with D possibly matching TRBD1 (6 bases). The V gene lost 7 bases and the J gene lost 3 bases, with 15 bases spanning the gap. Germline-derived CDR1 and CDR2 are LNHDA and SQIVND (reference sequence). The CDR3 contains 14 residues. CDR3 nucleotide sequence: TGTGCCAGTAAAGGGGGTGACCTCAAAGAGACCCAGTACTTC. Its translation: CASKGGDLKETQYF.

The V call is TRBV6-2 or TRBV6-3, the J call TRBJ2-7; D gene unclear. Germline CDR1 and CDR2: MNHEY and SVGEGT. The CDR3 has 14 amino acids. V was shortened by 7 bases and J by 4 bases, with 17 bases between the two germline ends. This CDR3 is CASTPIGSSYEQYF. The CDR3, as DNA: TGTGCCAGCACCCCTATCGGTTCTAGTTACGAGCAGTACTTC.

J is TRBJ2-5 and V is TRBV5-4, with 10 bases lining up with TRBD2. V shed 4 bases, J shed 3 bases, and the junction held 18 bases outside the gene matches. This CDR3 region has 19 residues. CDR1 is SGHNT, CDR2 YYREEE, per germline (reference sequence). CDR3 sequence: CASSGQWASGRVSEETQYF. The CDR3 DNA reads as TGTGCCAGCAGCGGACAATGGGCTAGCGGGAGAGTAAGCGAAGAGACCCAGTACTTC.

This clone was recorded only once. The gene calls are TRBV3-1 (or the pseudogene TRBV3-2) and TRBJ2-1; 7 bases line up with TRBD2. J was trimmed by 4 bases and V by 5 bases; bases with no gene match: 11. Looked up from germline, CDR1 is LGHDT and CDR2 is YNNKEL (reference sequence). The CDR3 has 16 residues. The CDR3 DNA reads as TGTGCCAGCAGCTTTGGGGGGGAGGTGATATACAATGAGCAGTTCTTC. It is translated as CASSFGGEVIYNEQFF.

The chain joins TRBV10-3 to TRBJ2-5, with D tentatively TRBD1 (6 bases). V gave up 8 bases and J gave up 0 bases, with 16 bases separating them. The CDR3 loop spans 15 amino acids. The germline V gene encodes CDR1 ENHRY and CDR2 SYGVKD. The CDR3 protein is CAIGVAGANQETQYF. CDR3 sequence (DNA): TGTGCCATCGGTGTGGCAGGGGCCAACCAAGAGACCCAGTACTTC.

CDR3 protein: CASSSTRREKLFF. In DNA, the CDR3 is TGTGCCAGCAGTTCCACCAGGAGGGAAAAACTGTTTTTT. This chain links TRBV28 with TRBJ1-4; D call uncertain. This CDR3 has 13 residues. Germline loops: CDR1 MDHEN, CDR2 SYDVKM. Trimming shortened V by 4 bases and J by 8 bases, and 11 bases separated the two germline ends.

V usage is TRBV3-1 (or the pseudogene TRBV3-2) and J usage is TRBJ1-3, with D tentatively TRBD1 (5 bases). V was clipped by 4 bases and J by 2 bases, with 9 bases between them. CDR1 and CDR2 from the germline V gene are LGHDT and YNNKEL (reference sequence). The CDR3 totals 14 residues. The CDR3 protein is CASSRGGAGNTIYF. CDR3 nucleotides: TGTGCCAGCAGCCGGGGGGGAGCTGGAAACACCATATATTTT.

The V gene is TRBV4-2, the J gene TRBJ2-1, with 7 bases lining up with TRBD2. Trimming cost V 3 bases and J 5 bases; bases outside gene matches: 4. Germline V CDR1 and CDR2: LGHNA, YNFKEQ. There are 14 residues in the CDR3. The CDR3 reads CASSHLGTNNEQFF. CDR3 nucleotide sequence: TGTGCCAGCAGCCACCTCGGGACTAACAATGAGCAGTTCTTC.

This clone was detected a few times. V is TRBV6-6 and J is TRBJ2-2; TRBD2 aligns across 12 bases. There are 19 residues in the CDR3. V shed 6 bases and J 7 bases; nucleotides not matched to a gene: 18. Germline assignment: CDR1 MNHNY and CDR2 SVGAGI (reference sequence). CDR3 sequence: CASRRKRGLAGGPGGELFF. The CDR3 DNA is TGTGCCAGCAGGCGAAAGAGGGGGCTAGCGGGAGGGCCTGGCGGGGAGCTGTTTTTT.

This clone was recorded once. The chain couples TRBV18 to TRBJ2-5; perhaps TRBD1 as D (6 bases). The CDR3 covers 14 residues. Trimming stripped 2 bases from V and 5 bases from J, with 12 bases between. The germline V gene has CDR1 KGHSH and CDR2 LQKENI. For the CDR3, the DNA is TGTGCCAGCTCACCATTACCCCAGGGGGAGACCCAGTACTTC. Translating gives CASSPLPQGETQYF.

The chain has TRBV14 and TRBJ2-2, with 8 bases lining up with TRBD1. Trimming cost V 4 bases and J 4 bases; bases outside gene matches: 5. In germline, CDR1 is SGHDN, CDR2 FVKESK. The CDR3 loop spans 15 amino acids. CDR3 loop: CASSRKQGGTGELFF. DNA of the CDR3: TGTGCCAGCAGCCGAAAACAGGGGGGCACCGGGGAGCTGTTTTTT.

The chain uses TRBV6-1 and TRBJ1-2, with TRBD1 identical over 7 bases. Germline loops: CDR1 MNHNS, CDR2 SASEGT. CDR3 length: 15 residues. V gave up 1 base and J gave up 5 bases; unmatched junction bases: 7. This CDR3 is CASSEEDRRIYGYTF. The CDR3 nucleotides read TGTGCCAGCAGTGAAGAGGACAGGAGGATTTATGGCTACACCTTC.

The rearrangement joins TRBV5-1 to TRBJ2-1; D unresolved. Germline V lookup: CDR1 SGHRS, CDR2 YFSETQ. V was trimmed by 4 bases and J by 6 bases, leaving 17 bases between them. The CDR3 is 15 amino acids. The CDR3 nucleotides read TGCGCCAGCAGCCGAGACGACCCCCAGCGCAATGAGCAGTTCTTC. Translated, it gives CASSRDDPQRNEQFF.

The chain employs TRBV5-1 and TRBJ2-7; a possible D gene is TRBD2 (7 bases). Trimming pared 5 bases from V and 7 bases from J, leaving 22 bases between. CDR1 SGHRS and CDR2 YFSETQ come from the germline V gene. This CDR3 is 15 amino acids long. The CDR3 region has the DNA TGCGCCAGCAGATATGGCGGGGGCGGGAGAGAAGAGCAGTACTTC. It translates to CASRYGGGGREEQYF.

This chain joins TRBV5-1 and TRBJ2-7, with a possible D match to TRBD2 (6 bases). Trimming removed 2 bases from V and 5 bases from J, with 14 bases in between. Germline CDR1 is SGHRS and CDR2 is YFSETQ. CDR3 length equals 14 residues. The CDR3, as DNA: TGCGCCAGCAGCTTAACTAGCCCTCTGGACGAGCAGTACTTC. This codes for CASSLTSPLDEQYF.

This clone was seen a handful of times. This sequence may be a read error, since a much larger clone differs from it by one base. The sample holds other DNA sequences that translate to the same CDR3. This chain joins TRBV6-5 and TRBJ2-3; 7 nucleotides line up with TRBD1. CDR3 length: 15 residues. The germline V gene encodes CDR1 MNHEY and CDR2 SVGAGI. V shed 0 bases and J 2 bases; nucleotides not matched to a gene: 2. In nucleotides, the CDR3 is TGTGCCAGCAGTTACTCGGGACAGATCACAGATACGCAGTATTTT. It encodes CASSYSGQITDTQYF.

This rearrangement joins TRBV7-2 to TRBJ2-2; maybe TRBD1 (5 bases). V lost 6 bases, J lost 7 bases, and 15 bases lay in between. Germline-derived CDR1 and CDR2 are SGHTA and FQGNSA. This CDR3 contains 14 residues. The CDR3 here is CASSLNRQGGELFF. The CDR3 coding sequence is TGTGCCAGCAGTCTCAATCGCCAGGGCGGGGAGCTGTTTTTT.

The chain employs TRBV5-4 and TRBJ2-1; the match to TRBD1 covers 8 bases. Trimming removed 5 bases from V and 4 bases from J; junction bases left unmatched: 11. Germline CDR1 reads SGHNT; CDR2 reads YYREEE (reference sequence). This CDR3 spans 16 amino acids. The chain's CDR3 is CASRLRTGSSYNEQFF. The CDR3 nucleotides are TGTGCCAGCAGATTGCGGACAGGGTCCTCTTACAATGAGCAGTTCTTC.

Remarks on this clone: Other DNA sequences in this specimen translate into the identical CDR3. The J gene is TRBJ2-3, the V gene TRBV3-1 (or the pseudogene TRBV3-2), with 9 nucleotides matching TRBD2. This CDR3 comprises 15 residues. V dropped 4 bases and J dropped 1; count of bases not matched to a gene: 3. The germline V gene has CDR1 LGHDT and CDR2 YNNKEL (reference sequence). CDR3 coding DNA: TGTGCCAGCAGCCGCCGACTAGCGGGCACAGATACGCAGTATTTT. Translation gives CASSRRLAGTDTQYF.

The chain recombines TRBV6-2 or TRBV6-3 with TRBJ1-2, with unresolved D. The CDR3 contains 12 residues. Trimming cost V 6 bases and J 5 bases, with 10 bases left between them. Germline V gives CDR1 MNHEY, CDR2 SVGEGT. The CDR3 spells CASSPGGYGYTF. CDR3 coding DNA: TGTGCCAGCAGCCCCGGAGGGTATGGCTACACCTTC.

The CDR3 spells CASSPHVTSGPQETQYF. The DNA of the CDR3 is TGTGCCAGCAGCCCACACGTGACTAGCGGACCCCAAGAGACCCAGTACTTC. The chain couples TRBV11-2 to TRBJ2-5; 9 bases align to TRBD2. CDR1 and CDR2 from the germline V gene are SGHAT and FQNNGV. This CDR3 comprises 17 residues. V dropped 5 bases and J dropped 1; count of bases not matched to a gene: 11.

This sequence joins TRBV25-1 and TRBJ2-4, with 8 bases matching TRBD2. Trimming at V came to 3 bases and at J to 6 bases, leaving 7 bases not matched to a gene. The CDR3 has 15 amino acids. The germline V gene encodes CDR1 MGHDK and CDR2 SYGVNS. The chain's CDR3 is CASSDTGRAGNIQYF. For the CDR3, the DNA is TGTGCCAGCAGTGACACCGGGAGGGCCGGAAACATTCAGTACTTC.

J is TRBJ1-6 and V is TRBV18; TRBD1 matches at 7 bases. This CDR3 spans 15 amino acids. Germline CDR1 reads KGHSH; CDR2 reads LQKENI. The J segment lost 7 bases and the V segment lost 2 bases, leaving 5 bases of the junction unmatched. This CDR3 is CASSPVDRRNSPLHF. The CDR3 DNA sequence: TGTGCCAGCTCACCAGTGGACAGGAGAAATTCACCCCTCCACTTT.

The chain combines TRBV7-7 with TRBJ2-3, with 7 positions matching TRBD2. This CDR3 region has 18 residues. Germline V CDR1 and CDR2: SSHAT, FNYEAQ (reference sequence). V lost 0 bases to trimming and J lost 10 bases; unmatched junction nucleotides: 19. CDR3 nucleotides: TGTGCCAGCAGCTTAGCGCTCCGCGGGAGTCGGCCTCAGTTTCCGCAGTATTTT. Protein sequence: CASSLALRGSRPQFPQYF.

Comments on this clone: At one boundary the junction diverges from the germline segment, which might be a read error. This chain uses TRBV3-1 (or the pseudogene TRBV3-2) with TRBJ2-3; 13 nucleotides agree with TRBD2. The CDR3 is made up of 13 amino acids. The germline V gene has CDR1 LGHDT and CDR2 YNNKEL (reference sequence). The DNA of the CDR3 is TGTGCCAGCAGCCAAATGACTAGCGGGAGGTTACTATTT. Protein sequence: CASSQMTSGRLLF.

The sample holds a few counts of this clone. The chain is built from TRBV4-1 and TRBJ2-2; D possibly corresponds to TRBD1 (5 bases). Trimming shortened V by 0 bases and J by 6 bases, and 14 bases separated the two germline ends. This CDR3 has 16 amino acids. Germline CDR1 is MGHRA and CDR2 is YSYEKL. This CDR3 reads CASSQDGARRAGELFF. The CDR3 bases are TGCGCCAGCAGCCAAGATGGGGCGCGTCGTGCCGGGGAGCTGTTTTTT.

CDR3 bases: TGTGCCAGCAGCAATACGCAGGGTTCCAATCAGCCCCAGCATTTT. Protein sequence: CASSNTQGSNQPQHF. The rearrangement uses TRBV21-1 and TRBJ1-5; the table assigns TRBD1, which was not confirmed against the DNA. TRBV21-1 constitutes a pseudogene. There are 15 residues in the CDR3.